This TCR beta chain was captured by sequencing in a study of tumor and adjacent non-tumor tissue in lung cancer. Study results and caveats: Top 100 clones took a larger repertoire share in normal lung. TCR diversity was significantly greater in tumor than normal lung tissue.

The J segment lost 4 bases and the V segment lost 4 bases, leaving 5 bases of the junction unmatched. The CDR3 totals 14 residues. Germline loops: CDR1 SGHDT, CDR2 YYEEEE. As concerns this clonotype: Antigen specificity is unknown. The conserved final phenylalanine or tryptophan is absent from the CDR3, which likely points to a read error.

RNA was extracted from bulk tissue without any cell sorting. A modified ARM-PCR protocol with three rounds of nested PCR amplified TCRbeta. Each CDR3 protein is one row after TCRdb ran MiXCR on the multiplex PCR reads. The repertoire holds more than 90,000 distinct CDR3 sequences, with around 71% as singletons. The material sequenced was lung tumor tissue. This chain links TRBV5-6 with TRBJ2-1; TRBD1 agrees at 7 bases. The sequence came from a man in his sixties with non-small cell lung cancer. The CDR3: CASSTGQWYNEQFS. CDR3 coding DNA: TGTGCCAGCAGCACGGGACAGTGGTACAATGAGCAGTTCTCC.